The 24 T cell receptor beta chains below were found in one sample sequenced in a study of T cell responses to AZD1222 COVID-19 vaccine. Some clones are missing from TCRdb's copy, which holds only in-frame ones; the method was immunoSEQ multiplex PCR. The table includes about 120,000 clones, around nine tenths detected once. The material was peripheral blood, obtained on day 0 of AZD1222 vaccination. Source of these receptors: an adult in good health.

In DNA, the CDR3 is TGTGCCAGCAGTCGCTCGGATCGGGGGGCGCGGGACACCGGGGAGCTGTTTTTT. Its protein product is CASSRSDRGARDTGELFF. The chain recombines TRBV6-6 with TRBJ2-2; tentatively, D is TRBD2 (7 bases). The ends were cut back, 5 bases at V and 3 bases at J, with 22 bases in the middle. Germline CDR1 is MNHNY and CDR2 is SVGAGI (reference sequence). CDR3 length: 18 residues.

The chain has TRBV5-1 and TRBJ2-2, with TRBD2 matching 11 bases. J gave up 6 bases and V 0 bases, and 7 bases lay outside the gene matches. In germline, CDR1 is SGHRS, CDR2 YFSETQ. The CDR3 is made up of 17 amino acids. The CDR3 loop reads CASSLATSGSSAGELFF. CDR3 DNA: TGCGCCAGCAGCTTGGCAACTAGCGGGAGTTCCGCCGGGGAGCTGTTTTTT. The full variable domain, with the rest looked up from reference TRBV5-1 and TRBJ2-2, is KAGVTQTPRYLIKTRGQQVTLSCSPISGHRSVSWYQQTPGQGLQFLFEYFSETQRNKGNFPGRFSGRQFSNSRSEMNVSTLELGDSALYLCASSLATSGSSAGELFFGEGSRLTVL.

V usage is TRBV5-1 and J usage is TRBJ2-3; 10 nucleotides line up with TRBD2. The germline V gene encodes CDR1 SGHRS and CDR2 YFSETQ. V lost 2 bases to trimming and J lost 1 base; unmatched junction nucleotides: 1. CDR3 size: 15 residues. CDR3 DNA sequence: TGCGCCAGCAGCTTAGCGGGAGGGCGCACAGATACGCAGTATTTT. Amino acid sequence: CASSLAGGRTDTQYF.

The chain carries TRBV7-3 and TRBJ2-1, with 10 bases matching TRBD2. Germline CDR1 and CDR2: SGHTA and FQGTGA. After removal of 6 bases from V and 3 bases from J, the junction contained 2 bases not matched to a gene. The CDR3 extends over 14 amino acids. The CDR3 sequence: CASSLAGGYNEQFF. CDR3 DNA: TGTGCCAGCAGTTTAGCGGGAGGCTACAATGAGCAGTTCTTC.

The V and J genes are TRBV11-2 and TRBJ1-3; D is undetermined. CDR3 length: 14 residues. Germline CDR1 and CDR2: SGHAT and FQNNGV. V was pared by 1 base and J by 4 bases, with 8 bases between. CDR3 in amino acids: CASSLGTLGNTIYF. CDR3 DNA sequence: TGTGCCAGCAGCTTAGGGACGCTCGGAAACACCATATATTTT.

This chain links TRBV7-9 with TRBJ2-5, with unresolved D. V was pared by 7 bases and J by 2 bases, with 11 bases between. Germline loops: CDR1 SEHNR, CDR2 FQNEAQ (reference sequence). This CDR3 contains 13 residues. CDR3: CASTHEAQETQYF. For the CDR3, the DNA is TGTGCCAGCACTCACGAAGCGCAAGAGACCCAGTACTTC.

This clone was found once. In DNA form, the CDR3 reads TGTGCCAGCAGTATACGGGCATCCGGTACGCAGTATTTT. The encoded protein is CASSIRASGTQYF. The chain employs TRBV6-2 or TRBV6-3 and TRBJ2-3; D unresolved. The CDR3 is 13 amino acids. Trimming cost V 5 bases and J 8 bases, with 14 bases left between them. Looked up from germline, CDR1 is MNHEY and CDR2 is SVGEGT.

CDR3 coding DNA: TGTGCCAGCCGGGGAGGGACAGATACGCAGTATTTT. This encodes CASRGGTDTQYF. The gene calls are TRBV6-5 and TRBJ2-3; 7 bases map to TRBD2. V shed 8 bases and J 3 bases; nucleotides not matched to a gene: 2. Per germline, CDR1 MNHEY and CDR2 SVGAGI. The CDR3 is made up of 12 amino acids.

The CDR3 region is CASSSKERGSYEQYF. CDR3 DNA sequence: TGTGCCAGTAGCTCAAAGGAACGGGGGTCCTACGAGCAGTACTTC. The rearrangement uses TRBV19 and TRBJ2-7, with D perhaps matching TRBD2 (6 bases). CDR1 and CDR2 from the germline V gene are LNHDA and SQIVND (reference sequence). The CDR3 covers 15 residues. Trimming took off 6 bases at V and 1 base at J, with 16 bases between the two ends. The full variable domain, rest sourced from reference TRBV19 and TRBJ2-7, is DGGITQSPKYLFRKEGQNVTLSCEQNLNHDAMYWYRQDPGQGLRLIYYSQIVNDFQKGDIAEGYSVSREKKESFPLTVTSAQKNPTAFYLCASSSKERGSYEQYFGPGTRLTVT.

The rearrangement joins TRBV3-1 (or the pseudogene TRBV3-2) to TRBJ1-3, with TRBD1 as a possible D gene (5 bases). Trimming removed 6 bases from V and 0 bases from J, with 15 bases in between. The CDR3 spans 16 residues. Per germline, CDR1 LGHDT and CDR2 YNNKEL (reference sequence). The CDR3 DNA reads as TGTGCCAGCAGTTCCAGGGCAAAGGGCTCTGGAAACACCATATATTTT. As protein: CASSSRAKGSGNTIYF.

The V call is TRBV9, the J call TRBJ2-3; D is unresolved. The germline V gene has CDR1 SGDLS and CDR2 YYNGEE. V lost 7 bases, J lost 2 bases, and 5 bases lay in between. This CDR3 region has 11 residues. As DNA, the CDR3 is TGTGCCAGCGGTTACACAGATACGCAGTATTTT. It translates to CASGYTDTQYF.

The chain employs TRBV6-5 and TRBJ2-7, with 8 bases that match TRBD1. This CDR3 spans 14 amino acids. Germline V CDR1 and CDR2: MNHEY, SVGAGI. Trimming cost V 6 bases and J 2 bases; bases outside gene matches: 6. In DNA form, the CDR3 reads TGTGCCAGCAGCGACCGGACAGGGACCTACGAGCAGTACTTC. Amino acids: CASSDRTGTYEQYF.

This clone was observed a handful of times. The chain couples TRBV9 to TRBJ1-3, with D possibly TRBD1 on 6 matching bases. Germline values: CDR1 SGDLS, CDR2 YYNGEE. The V and J ends lost 3 bases and 1 base respectively, with 11 bases between them. This CDR3 has 15 residues. This CDR3 reads CASSERDISGNTIYF. CDR3 bases: TGTGCCAGCAGCGAGCGGGACATTTCTGGAAACACCATATATTTT.

This clone was observed a few times. V gene TRBV28 combines with J gene TRBJ2-1; D may be TRBD2 (6 bases). The CDR3 covers 13 residues. Germline CDR1 MDHEN, CDR2 SYDVKM. The germline V and J ends were trimmed by 6 bases and 6 bases, with 12 bases remaining between them. CDR3 residues: CASRPPTSNEQFF. The CDR3 region has the DNA TGTGCCAGCAGACCCCCGACTAGCAATGAGCAGTTCTTC.

The chain uses TRBV7-8 and TRBJ1-1; D is ambiguous. This CDR3 contains 14 residues. Trimming took off 6 bases at V and 4 bases at J, with 15 bases between the two ends. The germline gives CDR1 SGHVS, CDR2 FQNEAQ. Here the CDR3 reads CASSSALWGTEAFF. The CDR3 DNA is TGTGCCAGCAGTTCGGCCCTATGGGGCACTGAAGCTTTCTTT.

The V gene is TRBV5-6, the J gene TRBJ2-5, with TRBD1 matching over 10 bases. There are 14 residues in the CDR3. Germline V CDR1 and CDR2: SGHDT, YYEEEE. V was clipped by 5 bases and J by 3 bases; unmatched bases: 4. CDR3 DNA: TGTGCCAGCAGTTGGACAGGGGGTGAAGAGACCCAGTACTTC. It translates to CASSWTGGEETQYF.

The CDR3 DNA reads as TGTGCCAGCAGCCTCTCCGGAGGAGGTCTTAATTCACCCCTCCACTTT. This translates into CASSLSGGGLNSPLHF. V gene TRBV28 combines with J gene TRBJ1-6; D is unclear. The CDR3 length is 16 residues. V shed 6 bases and J shed 6 bases, with 18 bases lying between them. CDR1 and CDR2 (germline): MDHEN, SYDVKM.

This chain links TRBV7-9 with TRBJ2-5; D is unresolved. CDR1 and CDR2 from the germline V gene are SEHNR and FQNEAQ (reference sequence). V was cut by 8 bases and J by 2 bases, with 6 bases left in between. The CDR3 spans 11 residues. The CDR3 nucleotides are TGTGCCAGCCAACCTCAAGAGACCCAGTACTTC. This encodes CASQPQETQYF.

As concerns this clone: One end of the junction fails to match germline, which may point to a read error. The chain carries TRBV9 and TRBJ2-5; TRBD2 matches at 12 bases. Germline V gene sequence: CDR1 SGDLS, CDR2 YYNGEE. CDR3 size: 16 residues. CDR3 coding DNA: TGTGCCAGCAGCGTTGGGGAACTAGCGGGAGGAGAGGCCCAGTACTTC. It specifies CASSVGELAGGEAQYF.

V is TRBV25-1 and J is TRBJ1-2; D not certain. The germline V gene encodes CDR1 MGHDK and CDR2 SYGVNS. The CDR3 extends over 14 amino acids. Trimming removed 4 bases from V and 7 bases from J, with 16 bases in between. CDR3 nucleotides: TGTGCCAGCAGTGGACCGACCTACTTCAGTGGCTACACCTTC. The encoded protein is CASSGPTYFSGYTF.

The chain has TRBV30 and TRBJ1-4; D may be TRBD1 (5 bases). CDR1 is GTSNPN, CDR2 SVGIG, per germline (reference sequence). The germline V and J ends were trimmed by 0 bases and 8 bases, with 16 bases remaining between them. The CDR3 is 15 residues long. The CDR3 nucleotides are TGTGCCTGGAGTGTACAATCATCAGGGATCGAAAAACTGTTTTTT. Its translation is CAWSVQSSGIEKLFF.

The genes are TRBV2 and TRBJ1-1, with a possible D match to TRBD1 (5 bases). Looked up from germline, CDR1 is SNHLY and CDR2 is FYNNEI. The length of the CDR3 is 14 residues. Trimming stripped 6 bases from V and 2 bases from J, with 13 bases between. CDR3: CASRTGTVNTEAFF. In DNA, the CDR3 is TGTGCCAGCAGGACCGGGACGGTCAACACTGAAGCTTTCTTT.

The chain joins TRBV15 to TRBJ2-1; 10 nucleotides agree with TRBD2. CDR3 length: 19 amino acids. J gave up 2 bases and V 1 base, and 11 bases lay outside the gene matches. CDR1 is LNHNV, CDR2 YYDKDF, per germline (reference sequence). The CDR3 loop is CATSRAGAGGPLPYNEQFF. DNA for the CDR3: TGTGCCACCAGCAGAGCCGGAGCGGGAGGGCCTCTCCCCTACAATGAGCAGTTCTTC.

In this sample, this clone turned up a few times. The V gene is TRBV18, the J gene TRBJ1-1; a weak D match, TRBD1 (6 bases). The CDR3 consists of 15 residues. Deletions cut 0 bases from V and 0 bases from J, with 8 bases between. CDR1 and CDR2 (germline): KGHSH, LQKENI. CDR3 in DNA: TGTGCCAGCTCACCACCAGGGACATTGAACACTGAAGCTTTCTTT. It encodes CASSPPGTLNTEAFF.